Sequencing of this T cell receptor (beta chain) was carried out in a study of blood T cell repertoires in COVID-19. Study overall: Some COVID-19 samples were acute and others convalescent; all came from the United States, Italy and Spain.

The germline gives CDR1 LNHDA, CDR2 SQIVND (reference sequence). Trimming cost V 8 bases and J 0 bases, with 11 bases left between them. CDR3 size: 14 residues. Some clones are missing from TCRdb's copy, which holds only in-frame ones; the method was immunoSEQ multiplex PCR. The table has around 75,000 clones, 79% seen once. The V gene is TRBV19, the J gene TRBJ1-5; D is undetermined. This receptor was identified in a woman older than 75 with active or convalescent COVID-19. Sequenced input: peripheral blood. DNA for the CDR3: TGTGCCAGTGACGTCGGGTTTAGCAATCAGCCCCAGCATTTT. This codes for CASDVGFSNQPQHF.